Below are 22 T cell receptor beta chains sequenced from a single sample in a study of OX40 agonist ivuxolimab in advanced cancers. Clones were sequenced by immunoSEQ multiplex PCR, and TCRdb holds only the in-frame ones, with some missing. Of 70,000 to 80,000 clones detected, 87% appear once; the ten largest clones hold approximately 1.3%. The sample consisted of CD4+ or CD8+ T cells sorted from blood, taken in a trial of the OX40 agonist ivuxolimab. These receptors were obtained from an adult with an advanced solid tumor such as melanoma, head and neck, liver or kidney cancer.

The chain's CDR3 is CASSSDWNQPQHF. CDR3 coding DNA: TGTGCCTCCTCTTCTGACTGGAATCAGCCCCAGCATTTT. The rearrangement links TRBV30 to TRBJ1-5; D gene unclear. Looked up from germline, CDR1 is GTSNPN and CDR2 is SVGIG (reference sequence). Trimming took 7 bases from V and 4 from J, leaving 14 bases between them. The CDR3 has 13 amino acids.

V and J are TRBV5-1 and TRBJ2-1; 11 bases fit TRBD2. J lost 7 bases, V lost 0 bases, and 3 bases had no gene match. Germline V gives CDR1 SGHRS, CDR2 YFSETQ. The CDR3 has 15 residues. CDR3 DNA: TGCGCCAGCAGCTTGGAACTAGCGGGAGTAAATGAGCAGTTCTTC. Translation: CASSLELAGVNEQFF.

This chain connects TRBV5-4 to TRBJ2-2; D gene unclear. Trimming pared 3 bases from V and 5 bases from J, leaving 8 bases between. Germline CDR1 and CDR2: SGHNT and YYREEE (reference sequence). CDR3 length: 13 amino acids. CDR3: CASSSASTGELFF. The DNA for the CDR3 is TGTGCCAGCAGCTCGGCGTCTACCGGGGAGCTGTTTTTT.

V is TRBV10-2 and J is TRBJ2-7, with 8 bases fitting TRBD1. Germline trimming cut 2 bases from V and 9 bases from J; bases unmatched to any gene: 15. This CDR3 is 16 amino acids long. CDR1 and CDR2 (germline): WSHSY, SAAADI. The CDR3 nucleotides read TGCGCCAGCAGTGAGACGGGACAGGTCAATCTTGTCGGGCAGTACTTC. Its translation is CASSETGQVNLVGQYF.

The sample holds a few counts of this clone. The chain employs TRBV19 and TRBJ1-4; a possible D gene is TRBD1 (5 bases). Germline assignment: CDR1 LNHDA and CDR2 SQIVND (reference sequence). The CDR3 has 14 amino acids. Trimming took 3 bases from V and 8 from J, leaving 13 bases between them. The CDR3 DNA reads as TGTGCCAGTAGTATCGGGACTTCGGGGGAAAAACTGTTTTTT. Translation gives CASSIGTSGEKLFF.

The chain recombines TRBV7-8 with TRBJ2-7; 10 bases are a match to TRBD2. The CDR3 sequence is 16 residues long. The ends lost 5 bases at V and 3 bases at J; junction bases unmatched: 10. Germline-derived CDR1 and CDR2 are SGHVS and FQNEAQ. Here the CDR3 DNA reads TGTGCCAGCAGCGATTATAGCGGGGGGTTTCGCTACGAGCAGTACTTC. Amino acid sequence: CASSDYSGGFRYEQYF.

This clone was seen a single time. This chain links TRBV9 with TRBJ2-1; D gene ambiguous. The CDR3 sequence is 16 residues long. V dropped 3 bases and J dropped 5 bases, with 18 bases sitting between them. The germline gives CDR1 SGDLS, CDR2 YYNGEE. This chain's CDR3 is CASSARTGGWDNEQFF. In DNA form, the CDR3 reads TGTGCCAGCAGCGCAAGAACTGGTGGCTGGGACAATGAGCAGTTCTTC.

This clone appeared once. The rearrangement joins TRBV6-6 to TRBJ1-1, with unresolved D. The V gene lost 6 bases and the J gene lost 0 bases, with 8 bases spanning the gap. The CDR3 has 13 residues. The V gene's germline CDR1 is MNHNY and CDR2 SVGAGI (reference sequence). The CDR3 sequence: CASRQKLNTEAFF. Written as DNA, the CDR3 is TGTGCCAGCAGGCAGAAACTGAACACTGAAGCTTTCTTT.

V usage is TRBV7-8 and J usage is TRBJ1-2, with D hard to call. The V gene lost 1 base and the J gene lost 4 bases, with 13 bases spanning the gap. In germline, CDR1 is SGHVS, CDR2 FQNEAQ. The CDR3 extends over 15 amino acids. The CDR3 loop reads CASSLVVIPSYGYTF. The DNA of the CDR3 is TGTGCCAGCAGCTTAGTCGTCATTCCCTCCTATGGCTACACCTTC.

There are a few counts of this clone. This CDR3 is also generated by other DNA sequences in the sample. The genes are TRBV6-5 and TRBJ1-1; D is uncertain. Germline CDR1 reads MNHEY; CDR2 reads SVGAGI. This CDR3 contains 13 residues. With 2 bases removed from V and 1 base from J, the gap between germline ends came to 5 bases. CDR3 coding DNA: TGTGCCAGCAGTTACGGCGGGAACACTGAAGCTTTCTTT. Protein sequence: CASSYGGNTEAFF.

The chain uses TRBV11-2 and TRBJ1-1, with D perhaps TRBD1 (5 bases). V lost 5 bases, J lost 1 base, and 14 bases lay in between. This CDR3 is 15 amino acids long. Germline assignment: CDR1 SGHAT and CDR2 FQNNGV. In DNA, the CDR3 is TGTGCCAGCAGCACCGGGGGGTGGGCGAACACTGAAGCTTTCTTT. Translation: CASSTGGWANTEAFF.

The V gene is TRBV9, the J gene TRBJ2-1; D is perhaps TRBD2 (6 bases). V lost 7 bases and J 10 bases, leaving 24 bases between the germline ends. The germline V gene encodes CDR1 SGDLS and CDR2 YYNGEE. The CDR3 is made up of 15 amino acids. CDR3 amino acids: CASASGVSPVGEQFF. CDR3 nucleotide sequence: TGTGCCAGCGCCTCGGGGGTATCCCCAGTCGGAGAGCAGTTCTTC.

The J gene is TRBJ1-2, the V gene TRBV28, with D hard to call. CDR3 length: 13 residues. Trimming took 5 bases from V and 0 from J, leaving 7 bases between them. Germline loops: CDR1 MDHEN, CDR2 SYDVKM. The CDR3 coding sequence is TGTGCCAGCAGTCCCGTAGCTAACTATGGCTACACCTTC. Protein sequence: CASSPVANYGYTF.

This chain connects TRBV10-2 to TRBJ2-1; D ambiguous. Germline CDR1 is WSHSY and CDR2 is SAAADI. The CDR3 totals 14 residues. V lost 6 bases, J lost 6 bases, and 15 bases lay in between. This CDR3 is CASRPTVVSNEQFF. The CDR3 region has the DNA TGCGCCAGCAGACCCACGGTTGTCTCCAATGAGCAGTTCTTC.

The chain carries TRBV18 and TRBJ1-4; D is perhaps TRBD1 (5 bases). Deletions cut 8 bases from V and 5 bases from J, with 12 bases between. CDR1 and CDR2 from the germline V gene are KGHSH and LQKENI. The CDR3 contains 13 residues. The CDR3 is CASTPGLNEKLFF. In DNA form, the CDR3 reads TGTGCCAGCACCCCGGGGCTAAATGAAAAACTGTTTTTT. Together with reference TRBV18 and TRBJ1-4, the CDR3 gives the full variable domain: NAGVMQNPRHLVRRRGQEARLRCSPMKGHSHVYWYRQLPEEGLKFMVYLQKENIIDESGMPKERFSAEFPKEGPSILRIQQVVRGDSAAYFCASTPGLNEKLFFGSGTQLSVL.

The rearrangement uses TRBV21-1 and TRBJ1-1. TRBV21-1 is designated a pseudogene. CDR3 length: 14 residues. CDR3 DNA: TGTGCCAGCAGCAAAGGAAGGCCGAACACTGAAGCTTTCTTT. It is translated as CASSKGRPNTEAFF.

V usage is TRBV5-5 and J usage is TRBJ1-2; D uncertain. Per the germline V gene, CDR1 is SGHKS and CDR2 is YYEKEE (reference sequence). The CDR3 loop spans 14 amino acids. Trimming removed 4 bases from V and 0 bases from J, with 10 bases in between. The CDR3 sequence is CASSPRTPNYGYTF. Here the CDR3 DNA reads TGTGCCAGCAGCCCACGGACTCCTAACTATGGCTACACCTTC.

V gene TRBV7-9 combines with J gene TRBJ2-3; perhaps TRBD2 as D (8 bases). The CDR3 is 16 residues long. Per germline, CDR1 SEHNR and CDR2 FQNEAQ (reference sequence). The V and J ends lost 5 bases and 9 bases respectively, with 24 bases between them. DNA for the CDR3: TGTGCCAGCAGCCGGGAGGGGGCGGGGGCCTATCGGACGCAGTATTTT. This translates into CASSREGAGAYRTQYF.

The chain recombines TRBV18 with TRBJ1-2, with D perhaps matching TRBD1 (5 bases). The CDR3 covers 14 residues. V was trimmed by 3 bases and J by 5 bases, leaving 13 bases between them. CDR1 and CDR2 (germline): KGHSH, LQKENI. CDR3 in amino acids: CASSPPSQGYGYTF. Written as DNA, the CDR3 is TGTGCCAGCTCACCCCCGTCCCAGGGTTATGGCTACACCTTC.

This rearrangement joins TRBV28 to TRBJ2-5, with 7 positions matching TRBD1. V was clipped by 5 bases and J by 5 bases; unmatched bases: 11. This CDR3 has 15 residues. The V gene's germline CDR1 is MDHEN and CDR2 SYDVKM. In DNA form, the CDR3 reads TGTGCCAGCAGTCCAGGGGGACCTCGTGGGGAGACCCAGTACTTC. It codes for CASSPGGPRGETQYF.

J is TRBJ2-2 and V is TRBV2; 12 positions match TRBD2. The CDR3 totals 16 residues. Trimming cost V 2 bases and J 5 bases; bases outside gene matches: 3. Germline loops: CDR1 SNHLY, CDR2 FYNNEI. The CDR3 spells CASSEFTSGGTGELFF. DNA of the CDR3: TGTGCCAGCAGTGAATTTACTAGCGGGGGGACCGGGGAGCTGTTTTTT. Together with reference TRBV2 and TRBJ2-2, the CDR3 gives the full variable domain: EPEVTQTPSHQVTQMGQEVILRCVPISNHLYFYWYRQILGQKVEFLVSFYNNEISEKSEIFDDQFSVERPDGSNFTLKIRSTKLEDSAMYFCASSEFTSGGTGELFFGEGSRLTVL.

The chain is built from TRBV6-1 and TRBJ2-1; D possibly corresponds to TRBD2 (5 bases). The CDR3 consists of 15 residues. Per germline, CDR1 MNHNS and CDR2 SASEGT. V was trimmed by 0 bases and J by 4 bases, leaving 10 bases between them. The CDR3 region is CASSEALWEYNEQFF. The DNA for the CDR3 is TGTGCCAGCAGTGAAGCGCTCTGGGAGTACAATGAGCAGTTCTTC.